The 28 T cell receptor beta chains presented below share a single source sample, sequenced in a study of radiotherapy plus CTLA-4 blockade in lung cancer. Here immunoSEQ multiplex PCR was the method, and the copy in TCRdb shows in-frame clones only, minus some. The table records tens of thousands of clones, approximately 83% of them present only once. This material consisted of peripheral blood, taken from a patient treated with radiotherapy plus ipilimumab. The receptor source for this set is a human donor with non-small cell lung cancer who had a partial response to radiotherapy plus ipilimumab.

This chain joins TRBV6-1 and TRBJ2-7; unclear D gene. The CDR3 length is 18 residues. Per germline, CDR1 MNHNS and CDR2 SASEGT. Trimming shortened V by 2 bases and J by 1 base, and 21 bases separated the two germline ends. This CDR3 reads CASSERVPWQPISYEQYV. The CDR3 region has the DNA TGTGCCAGCAGTGAACGGGTTCCGTGGCAGCCCATTTCCTACGAGCAGTACGTC.

This clone appeared once. The chain uses TRBV6-5 and TRBJ1-1; D is undetermined. The CDR3 has 11 amino acids. Germline CDR1 reads MNHEY; CDR2 reads SVGAGI. V was shortened by 6 bases and J by 7 bases, with 9 bases between the two germline ends. The CDR3 here is CASRQELEAFF. The CDR3 bases are TGTGCCAGCAGGCAGGAACTTGAAGCTTTCTTT.

In this sample, this clone turned up a few times. The chain carries TRBV4-3 and TRBJ1-3; 8 nucleotides line up with TRBD1. CDR3 length equals 16 residues. The V and J ends lost 3 bases and 0 bases, in that order; junction bases with no gene match: 4. Germline-derived CDR1 and CDR2 are LGHNA and YSLEER. The CDR3 bases are TGCGCCAGCAGCCAGACAGGGGACTCCTCTGGAAACACCATATATTTT. Translation: CASSQTGDSSGNTIYF.

This clone was found a few times. The chain carries TRBV21-1 and TRBJ1-5; no DNA check was done on the table's D call, TRBD1. TRBV21-1 is a pseudogene locus. The CDR3 contains 15 residues. The CDR3 DNA reads TGTGCCAGCAGCGGCCGGGACAGGGTCAATCAGCCCCAGCATTTT. This sequence encodes CASSGRDRVNQPQHF.

This chain uses TRBV19 with TRBJ1-2, with TRBD1 matching 10 bases. The CDR3 extends over 15 amino acids. CDR1 is LNHDA and CDR2 is SQIVND in the germline V gene (reference sequence). The V and J ends lost 7 bases and 2 bases, in that order; junction bases with no gene match: 7. The CDR3 is CASTLGGQGNYGYTF. CDR3 nucleotide sequence: TGTGCCAGTACCCTTGGGGGACAGGGGAACTATGGCTACACCTTC.

CDR3 sequence: CASILTGTYEQYV. CDR3 coding DNA: TGTGCCAGCATTTTGACAGGAACCTACGAGCAGTACGTC. V and J are TRBV6-1 and TRBJ2-7, with D perhaps matching TRBD1 (6 bases). CDR3 length: 13 amino acids. Trimming shortened V by 7 bases and J by 2 bases, and 12 bases separated the two germline ends. Germline CDR1 MNHNS, CDR2 SASEGT.

The chain couples TRBV14 to TRBJ2-1; tentatively, D is TRBD2 (5 bases). Germline V lookup: CDR1 SGHDN, CDR2 FVKESK. This CDR3 is 13 amino acids long. Trimming shortened V by 4 bases and J by 14 bases, and 18 bases separated the two germline ends. The CDR3 bases are TGTGCCAGCAGCCCAATCAAAAGCGGCCGAGAGTTCTTC. It codes for CASSPIKSGREFF.

This chain connects TRBV27 to TRBJ2-7, with D possibly matching TRBD2 (7 bases). The germline V and J ends were trimmed by 0 bases and 2 bases, with 14 bases remaining between them. The CDR3 spans 16 residues. Germline values: CDR1 MNHEY, CDR2 SMNVEV (reference sequence). The CDR3 is CASSLSEGDYPYEQYF. CDR3 bases: TGTGCCAGCAGTTTATCGGAGGGGGACTACCCCTACGAGCAGTACTTC.

V and J are TRBV30 and TRBJ2-5; TRBD2 aligns across 13 bases. The CDR3 is made up of 17 amino acids. CDR1 is GTSNPN, CDR2 SVGIG, per germline (reference sequence). V lost 0 bases to trimming and J lost 4 bases; unmatched junction nucleotides: 8. The CDR3 nucleotides read TGTGCCTGGAGTGTACTAAGGACTAGCGGGAGCACAGAGACCCAGTACTTC. Translating it yields CAWSVLRTSGSTETQYF.

This clone was detected a few times. J is TRBJ1-2 and V is TRBV5-4, with 7 positions matching TRBD1. This CDR3 contains 14 residues. Germline-derived CDR1 and CDR2 are SGHNT and YYREEE (reference sequence). Trimming removed 4 bases from V and 8 bases from J; junction bases left unmatched: 11. In DNA, the CDR3 is TGTGCCAGCAGCCTACGGGACAGAAGTACGGGCTACACCTTC. Protein sequence: CASSLRDRSTGYTF.

CDR3 bases: TGTGCCAGTAGTATCGCAGGGAGGGGGGTTACTGAAGCTTTCTTT. Translation gives CASSIAGRGVTEAFF. This chain connects TRBV19 to TRBJ1-1; possibly TRBD1 for D (6 bases). The CDR3 totals 15 residues. The germline CDR1 and CDR2 sequences are LNHDA and SQIVND (reference sequence). The ends were cut back, 3 bases at V and 5 bases at J, with 16 bases in the middle.

The chain couples TRBV11-1 to TRBJ2-2, with 8 nucleotides matching TRBD2. The V gene end was trimmed by 4 bases and the J gene end by 5 bases; junction bases not matched to a gene: 12. The CDR3 consists of 17 residues. Germline V gene data show CDR1 as SGHAT and CDR2 as FQDESV (reference sequence). This CDR3 is CASSSRGRVAGTGELFF. The CDR3 DNA reads TGTGCCAGCAGCTCCCGTGGGAGGGTAGCGGGAACCGGGGAGCTGTTTTTT.

This clone was detected once. The genes are TRBV5-1 and TRBJ1-5, with D perhaps matching TRBD1 (5 bases). Germline CDR1 is SGHRS and CDR2 is YFSETQ. The CDR3 is 14 amino acids. Trimming took 0 bases from V and 7 from J, leaving 11 bases between them. The CDR3 nucleotides are TGCGCCAGCAGCTTGGAAGGGGTTGGCCAGCCCCAGCATTTT. It translates to CASSLEGVGQPQHF. Combining the CDR3 with reference TRBV5-1 and TRBJ1-5 gives the whole variable domain KAGVTQTPRYLIKTRGQQVTLSCSPISGHRSVSWYQQTPGQGLQFLFEYFSETQRNKGNFPGRFSGRQFSNSRSEMNVSTLELGDSALYLCASSLEGVGQPQHFGDGTRLSIL.

The chain uses TRBV28 and TRBJ1-1; D may be TRBD1 (5 bases). The V end was cut by 7 bases, the J end by 5 bases, with 11 bases between. The CDR3 loop spans 12 amino acids. Germline assignment: CDR1 MDHEN and CDR2 SYDVKM. The DNA of the CDR3 is TGTGCCAGCAAGGCAGGGCCAACTGAAGCTTTCTTT. This codes for CASKAGPTEAFF. Full variable domain (remainder filled in from reference TRBV28 and TRBJ1-1): DVKVTQSSRYLVKRTGEKVFLECVQDMDHENMFWYRQDPGLGLRLIYFSYDVKMKEKGDIPEGYSVSREKKERFSLILESASTNQTSMYLCASKAGPTEAFFGQGTRLTVV.

The CDR3 DNA reads as TGTGCCTGGAGTGTAATCTCCGAGCAGTACTTC. It yields the protein CAWSVISEQYF. This chain uses TRBV30 with TRBJ2-7, with D unclear. CDR1 GTSNPN and CDR2 SVGIG come from the germline V gene (reference sequence). Trimming shortened V by 0 bases and J by 6 bases, and 6 bases separated the two germline ends. The CDR3 consists of 11 residues. The whole variable domain, remainder taken from reference TRBV30 and TRBJ2-7, is SQTIHQWPATLVQPVGSPLSLECTVEGTSNPNLYWYRQAAGRGLQLLFYSVGIGQISSEVPQNLSASRPQDRQFILSSKKLLLSDSGFYLCAWSVISEQYFGPGTRLTVT.

The chain employs TRBV29-1 and TRBJ2-7, with D possibly TRBD1 on 5 matching bases. Germline-derived CDR1 and CDR2 are SQVTM and ANQGSEA. Trimming took 4 bases from V and 2 from J, leaving 15 bases between them. The CDR3 consists of 14 residues. This CDR3 reads CSVAENQGTYEQYF. Written as DNA, the CDR3 is TGCAGCGTTGCTGAAAACCAGGGTACCTACGAGCAGTACTTC.

CDR3 protein: CASSLDRETEAFF. Written as DNA, the CDR3 is TGTGCCAGCAGCTTGGACAGGGAAACTGAAGCTTTCTTT. This chain links TRBV7-3 with TRBJ1-1; TRBD1 matches at 8 bases. The CDR3 loop spans 13 amino acids. Unmatched junction bases numbered 2, after V lost 3 bases and J lost 5 bases. Per the germline V gene, CDR1 is SGHTA and CDR2 is FQGTGA.

The V call is TRBV7-8, the J call TRBJ2-7, with 13 bases lining up with TRBD2. The CDR3 is 16 amino acids. The V gene's germline CDR1 is SGHVS and CDR2 FQNEAQ. This CDR3 is CASSPYTSGRAYGQYV. For the CDR3, the DNA is TGTGCCAGCAGCCCCTACACTAGCGGGAGGGCCTACGGGCAGTACGTC.

The rearrangement joins TRBV6-5 to TRBJ2-3, with TRBD2 matching 7 bases. Germline V gene lookup returns CDR1 MNHEY and CDR2 SVGAGI. This CDR3 contains 15 residues. V shed 0 bases and J 4 bases; nucleotides not matched to a gene: 4. The CDR3 is CASSYSIRGADTQYF. Written as DNA, the CDR3 is TGTGCCAGCAGTTACTCGATACGGGGGGCAGATACGCAGTATTTT.

J is TRBJ2-1 and V is TRBV19; 13 nucleotides line up with TRBD2. Germline V gene sequence: CDR1 LNHDA, CDR2 SQIVND (reference sequence). The CDR3 spans 17 residues. J gave up 2 bases and V 8 bases, and 9 bases lay outside the gene matches. CDR3 in DNA: TGTGCCAGTGGACGTACCGGGACTAGCGGGACCTACAATGAGCAGTTCTTC. It specifies CASGRTGTSGTYNEQFF.

The J gene is TRBJ2-1, the V gene TRBV7-2; D may be TRBD2 (5 bases). Per the germline V gene, CDR1 is SGHTA and CDR2 is FQGNSA. Trimming pared 5 bases from V and 3 bases from J, leaving 8 bases between. This CDR3 has 13 amino acids. DNA for the CDR3: TGTGCCAGCAGCCCCCGGGACTACAATGAGCAGTTCTTC. It yields the protein CASSPRDYNEQFF. The full variable domain, its missing parts supplied by reference TRBV7-2 and TRBJ2-1, is GAGVSQSPSNKVTEKGKDVELRCDPISGHTALYWYRQSLGQGLEFLIYFQGNSAPDKSGLPSDRFSAERTGGSVSTLTIQRTQQEDSAVYLCASSPRDYNEQFFGPGTRLTVL.

The DNA for the CDR3 is TGTGCCAGCAGTTCGACAGGGTACTATGGCTACACCTTC. Its protein is CASSSTGYYGYTF. The rearrangement joins TRBV6-5 to TRBJ1-2; 7 bases align to TRBD1. J gave up 3 bases and V 4 bases, and 2 bases lay outside the gene matches. Germline lookup yields CDR1 MNHEY and CDR2 SVGAGI. There are 13 residues in the CDR3.

The chain recombines TRBV28 with TRBJ2-7; D not certain. In germline, CDR1 is MDHEN, CDR2 SYDVKM. Trimming removed 4 bases at V and 4 bases at J, with 20 bases between. This CDR3 has 16 residues. The CDR3 spells CASSSVPTVISYEQYF. CDR3 sequence (DNA): TGTGCCAGCAGTTCGGTCCCAACAGTGATATCGTACGAGCAGTACTTC.

This clone was observed once. CDR3 sequence: CASSLEREGETQYF. The CDR3 region has the DNA TGCGCCAGCAGCTTGGAGAGGGAAGGAGAGACCCAGTACTTC. The rearrangement joins TRBV5-1 to TRBJ2-5; D is perhaps TRBD2 (5 bases). The CDR3 has 14 residues. Between the trimmed V and J ends, which lost 0 bases and 4 bases, there was a span of 10 bases. Germline CDR1 reads SGHRS; CDR2 reads YFSETQ.

This chain connects TRBV28 to TRBJ2-7; tentatively, D is TRBD1 (5 bases). The CDR3 totals 13 residues. Germline V gives CDR1 MDHEN, CDR2 SYDVKM. V was clipped by 7 bases and J by 2 bases, with 12 bases between them. The CDR3 DNA reads as TGTGCCAGCACCCGGAGACAGCCCTACGAGCAGTACGTC. This codes for CASTRRQPYEQYV.

This clone was picked up one time. The V gene is TRBV7-2, the J gene TRBJ2-4; TRBD1 agrees at 9 bases. Losses at the gene ends were 6 bases for V and 7 bases for J; bases not matched to a gene: 4. CDR1 SGHTA and CDR2 FQGNSA come from the germline V gene. This CDR3 contains 13 residues. The CDR3 region has the DNA TGTGCCAGCAGGAGGACAGGGGCGAACATTCAGTACTTC. As protein: CASRRTGANIQYF.

The chain's CDR3 is CASSQGGNQPQHF. The DNA of the CDR3 is TGCGCCAGCAGCCAAGGAGGAAACCAGCCCCAGCATTTT. The gene calls are TRBV4-1 and TRBJ1-5; no reliable D call. CDR1 is MGHRA, CDR2 YSYEKL, per germline. V shed 1 base and J shed 7 bases, with 8 bases lying between them. CDR3 length: 13 residues.

CDR3 sequence reads: CASSLARGPANTGELFF. DNA of the CDR3: TGTGCCAGCAGCTTGGCCAGGGGGCCCGCGAACACCGGGGAGCTGTTTTTT. V gene TRBV5-8 combines with J gene TRBJ2-2; 8 nucleotides agree with TRBD1. V shed 0 bases, J shed 0 bases, and the junction held 4 bases outside the gene matches. Germline V gene lookup returns CDR1 SGHTS and CDR2 YDEGEE. There are 17 residues in the CDR3. Drawing the rest from reference TRBV5-8 and TRBJ2-2, the complete variable domain is EAGVTQSPTHLIKTRGQQATLRCSPISGHTSVYWYQQALGLGLQFLLWYDEGEERNRGNFPPRFSGRQFPNYSSELNVNALELEDSALYLCASSLARGPANTGELFFGEGSRLTVL.